These 16 T cell receptor beta chains originate from one sample sequenced in a study of blood T cell repertoires in COVID-19. Libraries were prepared by immunoSEQ multiplex PCR; TCRdb keeps only in-frame clonotypes and omits some of them. The table lists around 340,000 clones, about 88% of them singletons. Sequencing was performed on peripheral blood. The origin of the receptors is a woman aged 55-70 years with COVID-19, enrolled during active disease.

The genes are TRBV30 and TRBJ1-4; 8 bases are a match to TRBD1. The CDR3 contains 18 residues. V shed 3 bases and J 3 bases; nucleotides not matched to a gene: 15. Germline values: CDR1 GTSNPN, CDR2 SVGIG (reference sequence). In nucleotides, the CDR3 is TGTGCCTGGAGCCCGGGACAGGTTTGGGGGGGTGCTAATGAAAAACTGTTTTTT. Protein sequence: CAWSPGQVWGGANEKLFF.

A single count supports this clone. The V and J genes are TRBV2 and TRBJ2-2, with unresolved D. V lost 5 bases, J lost 4 bases, and 8 bases lay in between. CDR1 is SNHLY, CDR2 FYNNEI, per germline. This CDR3 is built from 13 residues. The CDR3 sequence: CASSSYSTGELFF. The CDR3 DNA reads as TGTGCCAGCAGTTCCTATAGCACCGGGGAGCTGTTTTTT.

V usage is TRBV11-2 and J usage is TRBJ1-4; D uncertain. Germline V gene data show CDR1 as SGHAT and CDR2 as FQNNGV. The CDR3 runs 16 residues. The ends were cut back, 5 bases at V and 0 bases at J, with 13 bases in the middle. Here the CDR3 DNA reads TGTGCCAGCAGCATCGGTTGGAGTCCAACTAATGAAAAACTGTTTTTT. Amino acids: CASSIGWSPTNEKLFF.

This rearrangement joins TRBV2 to TRBJ2-7, with TRBD1 matching 7 bases. V trimming: 3 bases; J trimming: 3 bases; junction bases outside the gene matches: 8. This CDR3 contains 15 residues. The germline CDR1 and CDR2 sequences are SNHLY and FYNNEI. The CDR3 region is CASSDTGTANYEQYF. CDR3 nucleotides: TGTGCCAGCAGTGACACCGGGACAGCAAACTACGAGCAGTACTTC.

This clone appeared a few times. V gene TRBV6-5 combines with J gene TRBJ2-5, with 7 bases lining up with TRBD1. Germline lookup yields CDR1 MNHEY and CDR2 SVGAGI. This CDR3 has 16 residues. V lost 2 bases and J lost 1; bases outside the gene matches: 7. The CDR3 sequence is CASSYQGGAGQETQYF. As DNA, the CDR3 is TGTGCCAGCAGTTACCAAGGGGGCGCGGGCCAAGAGACCCAGTACTTC.

This clone was seen a few times. The chain uses TRBV19 and TRBJ1-5; D is undetermined. Germline CDR1 and CDR2: LNHDA and SQIVND (reference sequence). This CDR3 is 13 amino acids long. Trimming took off 10 bases at V and 0 bases at J, with 10 bases between the two ends. CDR3 coding DNA: TGTGCCATATCCCTGAGTAGCAATCAGCCCCAGCATTTT. Its translation: CAISLSSNQPQHF.

This sequence joins TRBV6-5 and TRBJ1-2, with TRBD1 matching over 9 bases. Germline CDR1 reads MNHEY; CDR2 reads SVGAGI. Germline trimming cut 4 bases from V and 2 bases from J; bases unmatched to any gene: 8. This CDR3 contains 16 residues. The CDR3 sequence is CASSFRTGALNYGYTF. The DNA for the CDR3 is TGTGCCAGCAGTTTCCGGACAGGGGCGCTCAACTATGGCTACACCTTC.

V and J are TRBV6-6 and TRBJ1-2; D is unresolved. Germline V gives CDR1 MNHNY, CDR2 SVGAGI (reference sequence). V lost 6 bases and J lost 0, with 8 bases in between. CDR3 length equals 13 residues. Here the CDR3 reads CASSPRANYGYTF. The CDR3 nucleotides are TGTGCCAGCAGCCCCCGCGCTAACTATGGCTACACCTTC.

There are a few counts of this clone. The CDR3 bases are TGTGCCAGCAGGCCCCCTGTGAGTCGGGAGACCCAGTACTTC. Translated, it gives CASRPPVSRETQYF. This chain links TRBV2 with TRBJ2-5; D not certain. V lost 6 bases to trimming and J lost 5 bases, with 16 bases between them. The CDR3 sequence is 14 residues long. Germline CDR1 and CDR2: SNHLY and FYNNEI.

Concerning this clone itself: At the DNA level, this CDR3 is encoded by other sequences in the same sample as well. The chain links TRBV5-1 to TRBJ1-1; D ambiguous. Looked up from germline, CDR1 is SGHRS and CDR2 is YFSETQ. V lost 1 base, J lost 1 base, and 8 bases lay in between. CDR3 size: 14 residues. The DNA for the CDR3 is TGCGCCAGCAGCTTGTTCGCACAGAACACTGAAGCTTTCTTT. Translation gives CASSLFAQNTEAFF.

The chain joins TRBV7-2 to TRBJ1-4; TRBD1 might be the D (6 bases). Germline CDR1 is SGHTA and CDR2 is FQGNSA. Trimming left V 5 bases short and J 4 bases short, with 14 bases between. This CDR3 region has 15 residues. The CDR3 region has the DNA TGTGCCAGCAGCCCTCGACAGGCCCTTAATGAAAAACTGTTTTTT. It codes for CASSPRQALNEKLFF. Complete variable domain (other parts from reference TRBV7-2 and TRBJ1-4): GAGVSQSPSNKVTEKGKDVELRCDPISGHTALYWYRQSLGQGLEFLIYFQGNSAPDKSGLPSDRFSAERTGGSVSTLTIQRTQQEDSAVYLCASSPRQALNEKLFFGSGTQLSVL.

The CDR3 here is CASSLTGGAVGIYGYTF. In DNA, the CDR3 is TGTGCCAGCAGCTTAACGGGCGGGGCGGTGGGCATCTATGGCTACACCTTC. This chain links TRBV7-3 with TRBJ1-2; a weak D match, TRBD1 (5 bases). The CDR3 totals 17 residues. The V end lost 0 bases, the J end lost 4 bases, and 18 bases lay between the germline ends. Per germline, CDR1 SGHTA and CDR2 FQGTGA.

In this sample, this clone turned up once. This chain uses TRBV5-1 with TRBJ2-5; 9 bases are a match to TRBD1. CDR3 length: 13 residues. V lost 7 bases to trimming and J lost 4 bases; unmatched junction nucleotides: 5. From germline, CDR1 is SGHRS and CDR2 YFSETQ. The CDR3 DNA is TGCGCCAGCGCGGGACAGGGAGCAGAGACCCAGTACTTC. It is translated as CASAGQGAETQYF.

This clone was detected once. J is TRBJ1-2 and V is TRBV13; the D is unclear. Deletions cut 5 bases from V and 8 bases from J, with 15 bases between. Germline assignment: CDR1 PRHDT and CDR2 FYEKMQ (reference sequence). The CDR3 spans 13 residues. In DNA, the CDR3 is TGTGCCAGCAGCCCCTTAGGTCGGGTGGGCTACACCTTC. The encoded protein is CASSPLGRVGYTF.

This chain joins TRBV18 and TRBJ2-3; TRBD2 matches 11 bases. CDR3 length equals 17 residues. Unmatched junction bases numbered 4, after V lost 0 bases and J lost 2 bases. Germline assignment: CDR1 KGHSH and CDR2 LQKENI. In DNA, the CDR3 is TGTGCCAGCTCACCACCAAGACTAGCGGGATCCACAGATACGCAGTATTTT. It translates to CASSPPRLAGSTDTQYF.

The rearrangement links TRBV6-2 or TRBV6-3 to TRBJ2-5, with a weak D call TRBD2 (6 bases). The V gene lost 5 bases and the J gene lost 8 bases, with 24 bases spanning the gap. This CDR3 contains 16 residues. CDR1 and CDR2 (germline): MNHEY, SVGEGT. The CDR3: CASSRRDSKLSLTQYF. The CDR3 nucleotides are TGTGCCAGCAGTAGACGGGACTCCAAATTAAGTCTAACCCAGTACTTC.